This TCR beta chain was captured by sequencing in a study of shared T cell receptors in the human thymus (TCRdb year 2021). Describing the broader study: The study examined how the human thymus generates shared, self-reactive T-cell receptor alpha chains.

The library came from the immunoSEQ multiplex PCR assay. Here the immuneACCESS table is served through TCRdb, limited to in-frame sequences with V and J called. Missing clones are a known gap in these copies; in checked studies unresolved V genes cover under half, and the rest lacks a known reason. The sample data list over 650,000 clones, and approximately 87% of these were observed just once. Of the sample, just under 0.0095% falls within the top ten clones. Measured from the cysteine to the phenylalanine, the CDR3 is 13 residues long. The kept DNA is CDR3 alone, 39 bases in frame from the first base. The germline V gene encodes CDR1 SGDLS and CDR2 YYNGEE. V is reduced by 2 bases and J by 3 bases, leaving a spacing of 8 bases between them. About this clone: There is no known antigen for this receptor. Nothing much larger sits one base from this clone, and base qualities are not available. The sample carries other DNA sequences with the same CDR3.

A further study also used this sample, focusing on human thymus T cells. As noted in the second study: In Finland, the donors were immunologically healthy infants who were having open corrective cardiac surgery for congenital heart defects. The thymus tissue came from surgical resects taken out during corrective cardiac surgery. Usage of V and J gene segments appeared to be biased in both the thymic and the peripheral blood repertoires. The related research reported highly overlapping thymic TCR repertoires among unrelated individuals. TCR alpha and beta repertoires from roughly eight infant thymus samples and four related peripheral blood samples were characterized in the study. The infant donors were about 7 to 250 days old, and the cohort included a handful of males and a couple of females. Thymocytes were mechanically released from the tissue and were stored as pellets of roughly 9.5-34 million cells at -70 degrees C. Genomic DNA was extracted from frozen cell pellets with a QIAsymphony instrument. Using the immunoSEQ multiplex PCR assay, the TCRB and TCRAD loci were amplified from a standardized quantity of quality-controlled genomic DNA. The amplicons spanned the V(D)J region and were long enough to cover the CDR3 and allow V and J genes to be identified. The amplicons were sequenced on an Illumina platform via the commercial immunoSEQ service. Primer bias and sequencing errors were corrected using previously described methods, and TCRAD and TCRB definitions followed the IMGT database. Repertoires were analysed with immunoSEQ Analyzer 3.0 and VDJTools, covering basic statistics, V/J segment usage, diversity estimates, rarefaction and pairwise overlap. Diversity was estimated using the Chao1, ChaoE, Efron-Thisted, Shannon and inverse Simpson indices, and was also estimated on datasets down-sampled to the size of the smallest sample. Repertoire overlap was determined by strict matching of CDR3 nucleotide sequence, V gene and J gene, and Jaccard-based multidimensional scaling clustering was applied. Thymus samples yielded on average around 810,000 unique TCRB clonotypes, compared with some 89,000 from blood samples.

Sequenced sample: thymocytes. This TCR was sampled from a boy younger than two with a congenital heart defect. Donor details come from another sample of the same person, matched by shared clones. The chain joins TRBV9 to TRBJ2-5; TRBD1 is a weak D gene call, 6 bases matching. The bases read TGTGCCAGCAGCGTCGCAGGGGAAGAGACCCAGTACTTC. This sequence encodes CASSVAGEETQYF.